These T cell receptor beta chains were read from a single sample in a study of patients and donors after allogeneic stem cell transplantation. Using its own MiXCR run on the RT-PCR reads, TCRdb lists one record per CDR3 protein. The profile shows some 960,000 distinct CDR3 sequences, about a sixth of them singletons. The material sequenced was blood, either unsorted or a sorted T cell fraction (not recorded which). These TCRs come from a human donor who was either an allogeneic HSCT recipient or a stem cell or donor lymphocyte infusion donor (not recorded which). It is not recorded whose cells these are; they may come from a transplant donor. CDR3s include the opening cysteine and the closing phenylalanine or tryptophan. D genes are given only for firm matches. Clone size is stated in some rows and not others, as once, few, many or a class when expanded.

clone size: NA
J gene: TRBJ2-7
D gene: TRBD1
V gene: TRBV13
CDR3 DNA: TGTGCCAGCAGCTTAGGCGGGACAGGGGGCGAGCAGTACTTC
CDR3 protein: CASSLGGTGGEQYF

clone size: few
J gene: TRBJ2-1
D gene: TRBD2
V gene: TRBV12-3/TRBV12-4
CDR3 DNA: TGTGCCAGCAACTGGGCTAGCGGTTCCTACAATGAGCAGTTCTTC
CDR3 protein: CASNWASGSYNEQFF

clone size: few
J gene: TRBJ2-2
D gene: NA
V gene: TRBV5-1
CDR3 DNA: TGCGCCAGCAGCTCGGCAGGGTCGAGCACCGGGGAGCTGTTTTTT
CDR3 protein: CASSSAGSSTGELFF

clone size: NA
J gene: TRBJ2-3
D gene: TRBD2
V gene: TRBV5-1
CDR3 DNA: TGCGCCAGCAGCTTGAAGCGGGGGGGCAACACAGATACGCAGTATTTT
CDR3 protein: CASSLKRGGNTDTQYF

clone size: few
J gene: TRBJ2-2
D gene: TRBD1
V gene: TRBV29-1
CDR3 DNA: TGCAGCGTTGAAAGGGACAGGGGTACCGGGGAGCTGTTTTTT
CDR3 protein: CSVERDRGTGELFF

clone size: few
J gene: TRBJ2-1
D gene: TRBD2
V gene: TRBV12-3/TRBV12-4
CDR3 DNA: TGTGCCAGCAGTTTAAGGGTCGTCCTAGCGGGAGATGGTGAGCAGTTCTTC
CDR3 protein: CASSLRVVLAGDGEQFF

clone size: NA
J gene: TRBJ2-5
D gene: NA
V gene: TRBV6-1
CDR3 DNA: TGTGCCAGCAGCCTCGGGAGGGCACAGGGGTTCAGGGTGGAGACCCAGTACTTC
CDR3 protein: CASSLGRAQGFRVETQYF

clone size: NA
J gene: TRBJ2-6
D gene: TRBD2
V gene: TRBV19
CDR3 DNA: TGTGCCAGTAGTACCGGGACTAAGCGCGCTGGGGCCAACGTCCTGACTTTC
CDR3 protein: CASSTGTKRAGANVLTF

clone size: few
J gene: TRBJ2-6
D gene: NA
V gene: TRBV11-2
CDR3 DNA: TGTGCCAGCAGCTTAGTCTCGGGACGGCCCTCTGGGGCCAACGTCCTGACTTTC
CDR3 protein: CASSLVSGRPSGANVLTF

clone size: NA
J gene: TRBJ1-4
D gene: TRBD1
V gene: TRBV4-1
CDR3 DNA: TGCGCCAGCAGCCAACAACAGGGGTTTAGGGAAAAACTGTTTTTT
CDR3 protein: CASSQQQGFREKLFF

clone size: few
J gene: TRBJ2-3
D gene: NA
V gene: TRBV10-3
CDR3 DNA: TGTGCCACCCTATTAGGATATACGCAGTATTTT
CDR3 protein: CATLLGYTQYF

clone size: few
J gene: TRBJ2-3
D gene: TRBD2
V gene: TRBV3-1
CDR3 DNA: TGTGCCAGCAGCCTAAACGGGGGGATCACAGATACGCAGTATTTT
CDR3 protein: CASSLNGGITDTQYF

clone size: many
J gene: TRBJ2-7
D gene: NA
V gene: TRBV27
CDR3 DNA: TGTGCCAGCAGCCTACAGGGGAGGTACGAGCAGTACTTC
CDR3 protein: CASSLQGRYEQYF

clone size: few
J gene: TRBJ1-3
D gene: NA
V gene: TRBV4-2
CDR3 DNA: TGTGCCAGCAGCCAAGATCGAGGGAATTCGGGTGGAAACACCATATATTTT
CDR3 protein: CASSQDRGNSGGNTIYF

clone size: NA
J gene: TRBJ2-3
D gene: TRBD2
V gene: TRBV25-1
CDR3 DNA: TGTGCCAGCAGCCGGACACTCGGGACTAGCGGGAGAGATACGCAGTATTTT
CDR3 protein: CASSRTLGTSGRDTQYF

clone size: few
J gene: TRBJ2-2
D gene: NA
V gene: TRBV5-1
CDR3 DNA: TGCGCCAGCAGGCGGGCGGTGAACACCGGGGAGCTGTTTTTT
CDR3 protein: CASRRAVNTGELFF

clone size: NA
J gene: TRBJ2-7
D gene: TRBD2
V gene: TRBV12-3/TRBV12-4
CDR3 DNA: TGTGCCAGCAGCCTAGCGGGGGAATCCCCCAGAGGCCTCGAGCAGTACTTC
CDR3 protein: CASSLAGESPRGLEQYF

clone size: NA
J gene: TRBJ1-4
D gene: TRBD1
V gene: TRBV9
CDR3 DNA: TGTGCCAGCAGCGTAGCAGACAGGGCTAATGAAAAACTGTTTTTT
CDR3 protein: CASSVADRANEKLFF

clone size: few
J gene: TRBJ2-3
D gene: NA
V gene: TRBV15
CDR3 DNA: TGTGCCACCAGCAGAGTGATCGGCACAGATACGCAGTATTTT
CDR3 protein: CATSRVIGTDTQYF

clone size: few
J gene: TRBJ1-2
D gene: NA
V gene: TRBV6-5
CDR3 DNA: TGTGCCAGCAGTTACTCCGGGGGCAGTCAATTTGTGTTTGGCTACACCTTC
CDR3 protein: CASSYSGGSQFVFGYTF

clone size: NA
J gene: TRBJ2-3
D gene: TRBD2
V gene: TRBV20-1
CDR3 DNA: TGCAGTGCTAGTCGAGCGGGAGGACTAGATACGCAGTATTTT
CDR3 protein: CSASRAGGLDTQYF

clone size: once
J gene: TRBJ2-7
D gene: NA
V gene: TRBV18
CDR3 DNA: TGTGCCAGCTCACCACTTCTCGGACGGTCCACCTACGAGCAGTACTTC
CDR3 protein: CASSPLLGRSTYEQYF

clone size: NA
J gene: TRBJ2-5
D gene: TRBD2
V gene: TRBV20-1
CDR3 DNA: TGCAGTGCTAGCAGACTAGCGGGGGGCCTTCGGGAGACCCAGTACTTC
CDR3 protein: CSASRLAGGLRETQYF

clone size: NA
J gene: TRBJ2-3
D gene: TRBD1
V gene: TRBV11-1
CDR3 DNA: TGTGCCAGCAGCTTAGCGCTTATACCCGGGACAGGGTTCACAGATACGCAGTATTTT
CDR3 protein: CASSLALIPGTGFTDTQYF

clone size: many
J gene: TRBJ2-1
D gene: NA
V gene: TRBV5-1
CDR3 DNA: TGCGCCAGCAGCAAACAGGTTATCGATGAGCAGTTCTTC
CDR3 protein: CASSKQVIDEQFF

clone size: few
J gene: TRBJ2-1
D gene: TRBD2
V gene: TRBV12-3/TRBV12-4
CDR3 DNA: TGTGCCAGCAGCACTAGCGGGATAGTGCAGTTCTTC
CDR3 protein: CASSTSGIVQFF

clone size: few
J gene: TRBJ2-1
D gene: NA
V gene: TRBV2
CDR3 DNA: TGTGCCAGCAGACCGGGACTCCTGACGGGGGATGAGCAGTTCTTC
CDR3 protein: CASRPGLLTGDEQFF

clone size: many
J gene: TRBJ1-1
D gene: TRBD1
V gene: TRBV12-3/TRBV12-4
CDR3 DNA: TGTGCCAGCAGTTTAGGGGGGACAGGGCGTTTCTCTGAAGCTTTCTTT
CDR3 protein: CASSLGGTGRFSEAFF

clone size: NA
J gene: TRBJ2-1
D gene: TRBD1
V gene: TRBV4-1
CDR3 DNA: TGCGCCAGCAGCCAAGAAGGGGGCACCGAGTATGAGCAGTTCTTC
CDR3 protein: CASSQEGGTEYEQFF

clone size: NA
J gene: TRBJ2-1
D gene: NA
V gene: TRBV15
CDR3 DNA: TGTGCCACCAGCGCAATAGGGTACGGGGAGCGACTAAGCGATGAGCAGTTCTTC
CDR3 protein: CATSAIGYGERLSDEQFF

clone size: few
J gene: TRBJ2-1
D gene: NA
V gene: TRBV9
CDR3 DNA: TGTGCCAACAGCGTAGAGGCTGAGCAGTTCTTC
CDR3 protein: CANSVEAEQFF

clone size: NA
J gene: TRBJ1-3
D gene: TRBD1
V gene: TRBV11-2
CDR3 DNA: TGTGCCAGCAGCTTAGTCAAGGGGGCGCGAGGAAACACCATATATTTT
CDR3 protein: CASSLVKGARGNTIYF

clone size: few
J gene: TRBJ1-3
D gene: NA
V gene: TRBV7-9
CDR3 DNA: TGTGCCAGCAGCACCCCGCCCGGACAGCTCGGAAACACCATATATTTT
CDR3 protein: CASSTPPGQLGNTIYF

clone size: NA
J gene: TRBJ2-7
D gene: NA
V gene: TRBV6-1
CDR3 DNA: TGTGCCAGCAGGGGTACAGAGAGCTCCTACGAGCAGTACTTC
CDR3 protein: CASRGTESSYEQYF

clone size: many
J gene: TRBJ1-6
D gene: NA
V gene: TRBV12-3/TRBV12-4
CDR3 DNA: TGTGCCAGCAGCCCAACGTATAATTCACCCCTCCACTTT
CDR3 protein: CASSPTYNSPLHF

clone size: NA
J gene: TRBJ2-7
D gene: NA
V gene: TRBV5-6
CDR3 DNA: TGTGCCAGCAGCGCCTACAGGAGAGATTACGAGCAGTACTTC
CDR3 protein: CASSAYRRDYEQYF

clone size: NA
J gene: TRBJ1-2
D gene: NA
V gene: TRBV6-5
CDR3 DNA: TGTGCCAGCAGTTCAGGACATCGCTATGGCTACACCTTC
CDR3 protein: CASSSGHRYGYTF

clone size: few
J gene: TRBJ2-2
D gene: TRBD2
V gene: TRBV24-1
CDR3 DNA: TGTGCCACCAGTGACAGGGGACTAGCGGGGCTCACCGGGGAGCTGTTTTTT
CDR3 protein: CATSDRGLAGLTGELFF

clone size: NA
J gene: TRBJ1-1
D gene: NA
V gene: TRBV6-2/TRBV6-3
CDR3 DNA: TGTGCCAGCTCTGAACCTCGGGGGACTGAAGCTTTCTTT
CDR3 protein: CASSEPRGTEAFF

clone size: NA
J gene: TRBJ2-3
D gene: NA
V gene: TRBV30
CDR3 DNA: TGTGCCTGGAGCTCAGGTGGAGATACGCAGTATTTT
CDR3 protein: CAWSSGGDTQYF

clone size: many
J gene: TRBJ1-2
D gene: NA
V gene: TRBV7-3
CDR3 DNA: TGTGCCAGCAGCCCCGAGAAGGATGCGGTAGGAGGCTACACCTTC
CDR3 protein: CASSPEKDAVGGYTF

clone size: NA
J gene: TRBJ1-4
D gene: TRBD1
V gene: TRBV7-2
CDR3 DNA: TGTGCCAGCAGCCCCCGACAGGGCAAACTGTTTTTT
CDR3 protein: CASSPRQGKLFF

clone size: NA
J gene: TRBJ1-3
D gene: TRBD1
V gene: TRBV14
CDR3 DNA: TGTGCCAGCAGCCAAGCAGGGGGGGTCTCTGGAAACACCATATATTTT
CDR3 protein: CASSQAGGVSGNTIYF

clone size: many
J gene: TRBJ2-7
D gene: NA
V gene: TRBV20-1
CDR3 DNA: TGCAGTGCTAGACAGGGGAGTCACGAGCAGTACTTC
CDR3 protein: CSARQGSHEQYF

clone size: NA
J gene: TRBJ2-3
D gene: NA
V gene: TRBV29-1
CDR3 DNA: TGCAGCGTTGCAGTCTCCACAGGCACAGATACGCAGTATTTT
CDR3 protein: CSVAVSTGTDTQYF